One and the same sample provided the 32 T cell receptor beta chains below, sequenced in a study of OX40 agonist ivuxolimab in advanced cancers. Some clones are missing from TCRdb's copy, which holds only in-frame ones; the method was immunoSEQ multiplex PCR. The data contain 20,000 or so clones, about four fifths of them singletons. Sequenced here: CD4+ or CD8+ T cells sorted from blood, sampled in a trial of the OX40 agonist ivuxolimab. The receptors originated from an adult with an advanced solid tumor such as melanoma, head and neck, liver or kidney cancer.

V gene TRBV25-1 combines with J gene TRBJ1-2, with D unresolved. Trimming removed 4 bases at V and 4 bases at J, with 7 bases between. Germline V CDR1 and CDR2: MGHDK, SYGVNS. The length of the CDR3 is 12 residues. The CDR3 spells CASSGRAYGYTF. As DNA, the CDR3 is TGTGCCAGCAGTGGGCGAGCCTATGGCTACACCTTC.

The CDR3 DNA reads TGTGCCAGCAGTGGTTACAATGAGCAGTTCTTC. Translated: CASSGYNEQFF. V is TRBV2 and J is TRBJ2-1; no clear D gene. The CDR3 loop spans 11 amino acids. Germline assignment: CDR1 SNHLY and CDR2 FYNNEI. With 4 bases removed from V and 4 bases from J, the gap between germline ends came to 2 bases.

The chain combines TRBV18 with TRBJ1-1; possibly TRBD1 for D (5 bases). The V gene lost 3 bases and the J gene lost 1 base, with 18 bases spanning the gap. Germline V gene lookup returns CDR1 KGHSH and CDR2 LQKENI. CDR3 length: 17 residues. CDR3 DNA: TGTGCCAGCTCACCGTCCCTTCCGGGACCCCAGAACACTGAAGCTTTCTTT. It translates to CASSPSLPGPQNTEAFF.

V gene TRBV2 combines with J gene TRBJ2-1, with 11 bases that match TRBD2. The CDR3 totals 16 residues. The germline V gene has CDR1 SNHLY and CDR2 FYNNEI. The V segment lost 4 bases and the J segment 8 bases; nucleotides outside the gene matches: 10. This CDR3 is CASSGPGLAGFDEQFF. CDR3 nucleotide sequence: TGTGCCAGCAGTGGACCAGGACTAGCGGGTTTCGATGAGCAGTTCTTC.

V and J are TRBV2 and TRBJ2-5; 7 bases line up with TRBD1. The last part of the DNA fits TRBJ2-7 better; the J call may be wrong. The V gene's germline CDR1 is SNHLY and CDR2 FYNNEI. The CDR3 runs to 16 residues. The CDR3, as DNA: TGTGCCAGCAGTGGGCGGTCCGCAGGGGGCTCCTACGAGCAGTACTTC. It encodes CASSGRSAGGSYEQYF.

The chain carries TRBV7-9 and TRBJ1-2; D gene uncertain. The germline CDR1 and CDR2 sequences are SEHNR and FQNEAQ (reference sequence). The CDR3 has 16 amino acids. V was pared by 4 bases and J by 4 bases, with 19 bases between. In DNA form, the CDR3 reads TGTGCCAGCAGCTCCCCCGGGATCCCTAAGGCCTATGGCTACACCTTC. The encoded protein is CASSSPGIPKAYGYTF.

This chain links TRBV11-3 with TRBJ2-2; the match to TRBD1 covers 7 bases. The CDR3 totals 18 residues. Trimming took 3 bases from V and 1 from J; bases not matched to a gene: 11. Germline V gives CDR1 SGHNT, CDR2 YENEEA. The CDR3 here is CASSLGDRFRRNTGELFF. The CDR3 DNA follows: TGTGCCAGCAGCTTGGGGGACAGATTCCGGAGGAACACCGGGGAGCTGTTTTTT.

In its sample, this clone was seen a few times. V usage is TRBV25-1 and J usage is TRBJ1-3; D is unresolved. Per germline, CDR1 MGHDK and CDR2 SYGVNS. Trimming left V 9 bases short and J 5 bases short, with 17 bases between. The CDR3 extends over 14 amino acids. This CDR3 reads CASGSAGSRNTIYF. In DNA, the CDR3 is TGTGCCAGTGGTTCGGCAGGCTCACGAAACACCATATATTTT.

This clone has just one count. The rearrangement joins TRBV19 to TRBJ2-5; TRBD2 aligns across 8 bases. J gave up 2 bases and V 5 bases, and 7 bases lay outside the gene matches. The CDR3 totals 15 residues. The germline V gene has CDR1 LNHDA and CDR2 SQIVND (reference sequence). In DNA form, the CDR3 reads TGTGCCAGTAGTGCCCGACTAGCGACACAAGAGACCCAGTACTTC. It yields the protein CASSARLATQETQYF.

The chain links TRBV9 to TRBJ2-2, with D perhaps being TRBD1 or TRBD2 (5 bases each). V was pared by 3 bases and J by 3 bases, with 6 bases between. Germline loops: CDR1 SGDLS, CDR2 YYNGEE. The CDR3 runs to 13 residues. This CDR3 is CASSGGYTGELFF. For the CDR3, the DNA is TGTGCCAGCAGCGGGGGGTACACCGGGGAGCTGTTTTTT.

The V and J genes are TRBV5-6 and TRBJ2-3; 13 bases agree with TRBD2. J was trimmed by 5 bases and V by 4 bases; bases with no gene match: 7. The germline CDR1 and CDR2 sequences are SGHDT and YYEEEE. The CDR3 is made up of 16 amino acids. CDR3 residues: CASSLRTSGGLDTQYF. The CDR3 DNA is TGTGCCAGCAGCCTTAGGACTAGCGGGGGATTAGATACGCAGTATTTT.

The V call is TRBV29-1, the J call TRBJ1-5; D unresolved. V was clipped by 5 bases and J by 4 bases, with 12 bases between them. CDR3 length: 13 amino acids. Germline CDR1 SQVTM, CDR2 ANQGSEA. DNA for the CDR3: TGCAGCGTTTCCGGCGGCCCAAATCAGCCCCAGCATTTT. Amino acids: CSVSGGPNQPQHF.

This chain joins TRBV25-1 and TRBJ2-7; the match to TRBD2 covers 12 bases. With 6 bases clipped from V and 2 bases from J, the junction kept 5 bases outside the gene matches. The CDR3 runs to 15 residues. Germline loops: CDR1 MGHDK, CDR2 SYGVNS. Written as DNA, the CDR3 is TGTGCCAGCAGCGTAGGACTAGCGGGACCCTACGAGCAGTACTTC. Translating gives CASSVGLAGPYEQYF.

V gene TRBV2 combines with J gene TRBJ2-1; 9 bases agree with TRBD2. J gave up 9 bases and V 3 bases, and 9 bases lay outside the gene matches. This CDR3 spans 15 amino acids. Per the germline V gene, CDR1 is SNHLY and CDR2 is FYNNEI. The CDR3 loop is CASSEEAGGRSEQFF. CDR3 nucleotides: TGTGCCAGCAGTGAGGAGGCGGGGGGGCGTAGTGAGCAGTTCTTC.

J is TRBJ2-7 and V is TRBV11-2, with D tentatively TRBD1 or TRBD2 (5 bases each). This CDR3 has 15 residues. V was trimmed by 0 bases and J by 4 bases, leaving 13 bases between them. CDR1 is SGHAT and CDR2 is FQNNGV in the germline V gene. CDR3 protein: CASSLEGVRAYEQYF. The CDR3 bases are TGTGCCAGCAGCTTAGAAGGGGTGAGGGCTTACGAGCAGTACTTC.

The chain joins TRBV2 to TRBJ1-4; D uncertain. V was clipped by 6 bases and J by 3 bases, with 11 bases between them. Germline V gene lookup returns CDR1 SNHLY and CDR2 FYNNEI. This CDR3 contains 14 residues. The CDR3 region is CASSPFSSNEKLFF. CDR3 DNA sequence: TGTGCCAGCAGCCCCTTTAGTTCTAATGAAAAACTGTTTTTT.

This clone was observed a handful of times. The rearrangement uses TRBV18 and TRBJ1-3; tentatively, D is TRBD1 (5 bases). This CDR3 is built from 12 residues. The germline V gene has CDR1 KGHSH and CDR2 LQKENI. V lost 3 bases to trimming and J lost 16 bases, with 16 bases between them. The CDR3 is CASSPDQGGVYF. Written as DNA, the CDR3 is TGTGCCAGCTCACCGGACCAGGGAGGAGTTTATTTT.

The J gene is TRBJ2-7, the V gene TRBV20-1; a possible D gene is TRBD2 (6 bases). Germline V gene lookup returns CDR1 DFQATT and CDR2 SNEGSKA (reference sequence). This CDR3 is 11 amino acids long. V was cut by 6 bases and J by 10 bases, with 16 bases left in between. CDR3 DNA: TGCAGTGCCCTCGGTAGCGGACTCCAGTACTTC. This codes for CSALGSGLQYF.

The J gene is TRBJ1-2, the V gene TRBV7-9; no reliable D call. V gave up 4 bases and J gave up 6 bases, with 12 bases separating them. Germline CDR1 is SEHNR and CDR2 is FQNEAQ (reference sequence). The CDR3 extends over 13 amino acids. CDR3 DNA: TGTGCCAGCAGCTCTAAGGACCTCCATGGCTACACCTTC. Translating gives CASSSKDLHGYTF.

DNA for the CDR3: TGTGCCAGCAGCTTGGCCAAGGGGGCGACGGGTGGCTACACCTTC. Translated, it gives CASSLAKGATGGYTF. The chain couples TRBV5-4 to TRBJ1-2; the match to TRBD1 covers 7 bases. The J segment lost 7 bases and the V segment lost 0 bases, leaving 9 bases of the junction unmatched. The CDR3 loop spans 15 amino acids. Germline V gene lookup returns CDR1 SGHNT and CDR2 YYREEE (reference sequence).

V and J are TRBV2 and TRBJ2-2; TRBD1 agrees at 7 bases. This CDR3 region has 14 residues. The junction had 6 bases not matched to a gene; V was cut back by 7 bases and J by 4 bases. Germline CDR1 is SNHLY and CDR2 is FYNNEI. The CDR3 spells CASTRGTATGELFF. The CDR3 DNA sequence: TGTGCCAGCACTAGGGGGACAGCCACCGGGGAGCTGTTTTTT.

V gene TRBV19 combines with J gene TRBJ1-5; D remains ambiguous. V lost 5 bases and J 0 bases, leaving 14 bases between the germline ends. The CDR3 length is 16 residues. Germline lookup yields CDR1 LNHDA and CDR2 SQIVND (reference sequence). CDR3 nucleotide sequence: TGTGCCAGTAGTCTGAGGGAAGGGTATAGCAATCAGCCCCAGCATTTT. Translation: CASSLREGYSNQPQHF.

The V call is TRBV5-5, the J call TRBJ2-3, with D hard to call. The CDR3 consists of 14 residues. Trimming left V 0 bases short and J 1 base short, with 6 bases between. Germline V gene lookup returns CDR1 SGHKS and CDR2 YYEKEE (reference sequence). The CDR3 region has the DNA TGTGCCAGCAGCTTGGGGCAGCGCACAGATACGCAGTATTTT. Translation gives CASSLGQRTDTQYF.

This clone has a single count. V gene TRBV5-6 combines with J gene TRBJ2-7, with 10 bases matching TRBD1. Germline CDR1 SGHDT, CDR2 YYEEEE. Trimming removed 7 bases from V and 4 bases from J; junction bases left unmatched: 5. The CDR3 runs to 13 residues. The CDR3 sequence: CASHDRGQYEQYF. The DNA of the CDR3 is TGTGCCAGCCACGACAGGGGGCAATACGAGCAGTACTTC.

The chain recombines TRBV7-2 with TRBJ1-1, with 12 nucleotides matching TRBD1. J lost 5 bases, V lost 5 bases, and 6 bases had no gene match. This CDR3 region has 15 residues. The germline CDR1 and CDR2 sequences are SGHTA and FQGNSA. The CDR3 DNA reads TGTGCCAGCAGCCCTAGGGACAGGGGGCTTACTGAAGCTTTCTTT. It codes for CASSPRDRGLTEAFF.

The chain couples TRBV5-4 to TRBJ2-5; 11 bases map to TRBD2. Per germline, CDR1 SGHNT and CDR2 YYREEE (reference sequence). This CDR3 comprises 16 residues. The J segment lost 1 base and the V segment lost 2 bases, leaving 4 bases of the junction unmatched. The CDR3 DNA sequence: TGTGCCAGCAGCTTCTCTAGCGGGGGGACCCAAGAGACCCAGTACTTC. This translates into CASSFSSGGTQETQYF.

The V and J genes are TRBV18 and TRBJ1-5; 9 bases agree with TRBD1. The CDR3 sequence is 16 residues long. Germline CDR1 is KGHSH and CDR2 is LQKENI. V was clipped by 2 bases and J by 1 base; unmatched bases: 3. In DNA, the CDR3 is TGTGCCAGCTCACCAACCGGGACAGGGAGCAATCAGCCCCAGCATTTT. It specifies CASSPTGTGSNQPQHF.

The genes are TRBV10-3 and TRBJ2-7; TRBD1 is a possible D gene (6 bases). CDR1 ENHRY and CDR2 SYGVKD come from the germline V gene. V lost 8 bases, J lost 5 bases, and 13 bases lay in between. CDR3 length equals 12 residues. The CDR3 nucleotides are TGTGCCATCGGAGCCAGGGGCGACGAGCAGTACTTC. This sequence encodes CAIGARGDEQYF.

This chain uses TRBV19 with TRBJ2-2; D uncertain. With 5 bases removed from V and 7 bases from J, the gap between germline ends came to 11 bases. Germline V lookup: CDR1 LNHDA, CDR2 SQIVND (reference sequence). The CDR3 loop spans 13 amino acids. The CDR3 coding sequence is TGTGCCAGTAGTGTAGCAGGCAGCGGGGAGCTGTTTTTT. Amino acids: CASSVAGSGELFF.

This clone appeared once. The rearrangement links TRBV5-1 to TRBJ2-5; 7 bases match TRBD2. The germline V gene has CDR1 SGHRS and CDR2 YFSETQ. This CDR3 comprises 14 residues. The ends lost 3 bases at V and 2 bases at J; junction bases unmatched: 4. This CDR3 reads CASSSLGGQETQYF. As DNA, the CDR3 is TGCGCCAGCAGCTCGCTGGGGGGGCAAGAGACCCAGTACTTC.

The CDR3 coding sequence is TGTGCCAGCAGCCCCACGATTGGGGGATTGGGCAATGAGCAGTTCTTC. It encodes CASSPTIGGLGNEQFF. The rearrangement links TRBV11-2 to TRBJ2-1; TRBD1 or TRBD2 may be the D gene (5 bases each). Trimming took off 5 bases at V and 6 bases at J, with 20 bases between the two ends. CDR3 length: 16 residues. Germline-derived CDR1 and CDR2 are SGHAT and FQNNGV.

The gene calls are TRBV11-2 and TRBJ2-6; no definite D call. V dropped 3 bases and J dropped 2 bases, with 5 bases sitting between them. This CDR3 has 14 residues. Germline V gene sequence: CDR1 SGHAT, CDR2 FQNNGV. CDR3 sequence reads: CASSFRTGANVLTF. The CDR3, as DNA: TGTGCCAGCAGCTTTCGGACTGGGGCCAACGTCCTGACTTTC.